Listed here is a single TCR beta chain. What antigen it recognizes has not been identified. Nothing much larger sits one base from this clone, and base qualities are not available. Germline trimming: 7 bases from V, 3 bases from J; junction bases outside gene matches: 13. Inclusive of the bounding cysteine and phenylalanine, the CDR3 is 16 residues long. The retained sequence is limited to the CDR3, 48 bases, with the frame set at the first base. The CDR1 and CDR2 encoded by the germline V gene (reference sequence) are SGHNT and YYREEE. This sample stems from a study of cytomegalovirus exposure and HLA in healthy donors (dated by TCRdb to 2017 to 2019). Regarding the complete study: According to a later analysis, the approximately 120 validation repertoires were produced on the same platform as the 666 repertoires of the first cohort. The aim of the study was to test whether cataloging public T cell receptors could identify signatures of past pathogen exposure. The study combined high-throughput TCR immunosequencing, statistical association of individual TCRs with disease status, and machine learning to predict cytomegalovirus infection status. In addition to the first cohort of 650 to 800 subjects, a separate validation cohort of 120 different subjects was used.

On the study overall, not on this receptor specifically: The classifier was reported to diagnose cytomegalovirus status with high specificity and sensitivity in both the original and validation cohorts. Across donors, most TCR sequences were observed very rarely, whereas some public TCRs were present in many individuals. In vitro tests confirmed that a few of the cytomegalovirus-associated TCR beta chains recognize cytomegalovirus antigens. A later analysis lacked HLA typing for the validation cohort, so it scored co-occurrence in that cohort across all 110 or so repertoires. It was suggested by the authors that the approach could potentially be generalized to other disease states and immunological phenotypes. A later analysis found that TCRs clustered in the first cohort also tended to co-occur in the 130 or so validation repertoires, with just under 95% of cluster scores above 0. The study listed 150 to 200 TCR beta chains as associated with cytomegalovirus.

Donors formed part of the validation cohort, which comprised about 130 subjects and was distinct from the first cohort of over 500 subjects. Receptors were amplified or captured by the immunoSEQ multiplex PCR assay. Per the source publication's procedure: A statistical classification framework was built to diagnose cytomegalovirus status from the catalog of TCR beta chain sequences. Imported from immuneACCESS, the table was reduced by TCRdb to in-frame sequences with V and J called. These copies leave out some clones; in studies compared against another copy, an unresolved V gene accounts for under half, and the cause of the remainder is not known. Clone size and V and J calls were adopted from that table, with D and trimming inferred from the DNA. The sample table contains some 98,000 clones; only one count was recorded for approximately 90% of them. The ten largest clones represent roughly 3.8% of the sample.

This sequence was found in a woman in her 30s in good health and CMV-seronegative. The source material was PBMCs. This chain is built from TRBV5-4 and TRBJ2-5, with 9 bases matching TRBD2. The CDR3 reads CASRSRTAGGEETQYF. The DNA reads as follows: TGTGCCAGCCGCAGTCGTACCGCGGGGGGGGAAGAGACCCAGTACTTC.